This T cell receptor beta chain was sequenced for a study of cytomegalovirus exposure and HLA in healthy donors. General observations from the study: Reported performance of the classifier showed diagnosis of cytomegalovirus status with high specificity and sensitivity. Some TCR beta chains (approximately 180 of them) were listed as cytomegalovirus-associated. While the bulk of TCR sequences proved rare, some public TCRs turned up in many donors. The finding came from a later analysis; first-cohort TCR clusters tended to co-occur in the roughly 110 validation repertoires.

From germline, CDR1 is LGHNT and CDR2 FRNRAP. V gave up 0 bases and J gave up 0 bases; unmatched junction bases: 4. The CDR3 covers 16 residues. Clones were sequenced by immunoSEQ multiplex PCR, and TCRdb holds only the in-frame ones, with some missing. This sample has roughly 120,000 clones, with over 90% found just once. This clone was observed a handful of times. The antigen is not known. The chain links TRBV12-5 to TRBJ2-7; TRBD1 agrees at 8 bases. Source material: PBMCs. The sequence was obtained from a woman younger than 30 in good health and CMV-seronegative. The CDR3 nucleotides read TGTGCTAGTGGTTTGGTACGGGACAGGAGCTCCTACGAGCAGTACTTC. Residues: CASGLVRDRSSYEQYF.